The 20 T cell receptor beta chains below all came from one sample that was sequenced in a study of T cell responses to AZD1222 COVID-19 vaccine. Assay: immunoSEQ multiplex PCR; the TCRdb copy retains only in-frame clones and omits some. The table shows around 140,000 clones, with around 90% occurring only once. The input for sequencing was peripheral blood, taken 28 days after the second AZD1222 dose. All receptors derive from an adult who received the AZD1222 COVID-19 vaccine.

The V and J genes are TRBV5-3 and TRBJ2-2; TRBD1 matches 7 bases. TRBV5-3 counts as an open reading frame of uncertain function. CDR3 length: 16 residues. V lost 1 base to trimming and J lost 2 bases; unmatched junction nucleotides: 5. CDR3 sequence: CARSLPGQQNTGELFF. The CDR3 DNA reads TGTGCCAGAAGCTTGCCGGGACAGCAAAACACCGGGGAGCTGTTTTTT.

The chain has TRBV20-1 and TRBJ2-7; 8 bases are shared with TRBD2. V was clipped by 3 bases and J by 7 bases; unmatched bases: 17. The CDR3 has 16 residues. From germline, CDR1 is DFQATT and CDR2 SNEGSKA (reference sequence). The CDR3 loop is CSASYLSGKSVEEQYF. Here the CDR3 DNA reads TGCAGTGCTAGTTATCTTAGCGGGAAATCGGTTGAGGAGCAGTACTTC.

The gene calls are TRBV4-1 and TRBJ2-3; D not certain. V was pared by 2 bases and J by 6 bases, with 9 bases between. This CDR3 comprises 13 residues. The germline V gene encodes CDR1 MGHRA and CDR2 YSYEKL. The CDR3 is CASSQPRGDTQYF. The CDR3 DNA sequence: TGCGCCAGCAGCCAACCCCGAGGTGATACGCAGTATTTT.

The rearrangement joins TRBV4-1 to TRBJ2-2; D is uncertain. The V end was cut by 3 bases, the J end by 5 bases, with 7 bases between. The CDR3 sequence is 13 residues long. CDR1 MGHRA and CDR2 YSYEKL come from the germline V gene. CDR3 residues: CASSHARTGELFF. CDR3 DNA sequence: TGCGCCAGCAGCCATGCACGGACCGGGGAGCTGTTTTTT.

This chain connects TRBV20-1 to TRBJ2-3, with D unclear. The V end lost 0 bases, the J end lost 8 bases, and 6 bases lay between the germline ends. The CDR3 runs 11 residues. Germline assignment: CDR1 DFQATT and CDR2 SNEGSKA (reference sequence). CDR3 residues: CSAREIGTQYF. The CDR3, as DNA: TGCAGTGCTAGAGAAATCGGTACGCAGTATTTT.

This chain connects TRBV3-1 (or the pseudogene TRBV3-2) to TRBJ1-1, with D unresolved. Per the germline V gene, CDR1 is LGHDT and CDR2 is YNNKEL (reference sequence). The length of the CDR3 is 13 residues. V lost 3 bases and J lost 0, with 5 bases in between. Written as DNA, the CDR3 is TGTGCCAGCAGCCAGACCATGAACACTGAAGCTTTCTTT. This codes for CASSQTMNTEAFF.

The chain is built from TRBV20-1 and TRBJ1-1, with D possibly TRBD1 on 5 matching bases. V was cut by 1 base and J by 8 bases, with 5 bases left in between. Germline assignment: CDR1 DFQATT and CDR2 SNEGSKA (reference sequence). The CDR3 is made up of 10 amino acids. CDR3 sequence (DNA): TGCAGTGCTAGAGCAGGGGAAGCTTTCTTT. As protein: CSARAGEAFF.

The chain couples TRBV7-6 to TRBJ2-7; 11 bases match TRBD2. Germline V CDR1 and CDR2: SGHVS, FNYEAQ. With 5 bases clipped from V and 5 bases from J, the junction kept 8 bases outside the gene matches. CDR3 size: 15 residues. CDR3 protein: CASSTIAGGPDEQYF. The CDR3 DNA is TGTGCCAGCAGCACGATAGCGGGAGGGCCCGACGAGCAGTACTTC. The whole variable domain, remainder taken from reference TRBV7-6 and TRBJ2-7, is GAGVSQSPRYKVTKRGQDVALRCDPISGHVSLYWYRQALGQGPEFLTYFNYEAQQDKSGLPNDRFSAERPEGSISTLTIQRTEQRDSAMYRCASSTIAGGPDEQYFGPGTRLTVT.

The CDR3 region has the DNA TGCGCCAGCAGCTCGGGCACGGGGTTGGATAATTCACCCCTCCACTTT. This codes for CASSSGTGLDNSPLHF. V is TRBV5-1 and J is TRBJ1-6; no definite D call. The CDR3 has 16 amino acids. The V gene lost 3 bases and the J gene lost 5 bases, with 15 bases spanning the gap. CDR1 SGHRS and CDR2 YFSETQ come from the germline V gene.

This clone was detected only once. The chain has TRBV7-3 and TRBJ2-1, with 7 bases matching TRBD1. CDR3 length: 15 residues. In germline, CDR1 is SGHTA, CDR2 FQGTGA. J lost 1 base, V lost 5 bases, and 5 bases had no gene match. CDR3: CASSLDRDSYNEQFF. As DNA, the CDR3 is TGTGCCAGCAGCCTAGACAGGGATTCCTACAATGAGCAGTTCTTC.

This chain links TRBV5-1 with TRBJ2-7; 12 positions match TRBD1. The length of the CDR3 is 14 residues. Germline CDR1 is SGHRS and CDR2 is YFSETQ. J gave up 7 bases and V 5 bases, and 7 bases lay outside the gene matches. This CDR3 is CASRGGQGALEQYF. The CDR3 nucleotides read TGCGCCAGCAGAGGGGGACAGGGGGCGCTTGAGCAGTACTTC.

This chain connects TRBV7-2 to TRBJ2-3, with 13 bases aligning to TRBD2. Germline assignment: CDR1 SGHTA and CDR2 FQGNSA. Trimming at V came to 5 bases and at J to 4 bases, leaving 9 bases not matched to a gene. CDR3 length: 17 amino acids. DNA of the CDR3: TGTGCCAGCAGCCCCAGTAGACTAGCGGGAGGTCCAGATACGCAGTATTTT. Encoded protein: CASSPSRLAGGPDTQYF.

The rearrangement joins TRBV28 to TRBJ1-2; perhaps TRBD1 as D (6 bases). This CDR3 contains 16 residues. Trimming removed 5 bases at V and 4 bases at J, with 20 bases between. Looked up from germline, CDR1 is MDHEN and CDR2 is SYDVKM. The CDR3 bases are TGTGCCAGCAGTCTCTCAGTGAGAGGGGGTATCTATGGCTACACCTTC. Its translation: CASSLSVRGGIYGYTF.

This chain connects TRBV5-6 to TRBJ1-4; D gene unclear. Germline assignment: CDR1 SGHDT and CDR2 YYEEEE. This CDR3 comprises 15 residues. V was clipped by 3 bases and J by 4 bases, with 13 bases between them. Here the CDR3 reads CASSSLVSGNEKLFF. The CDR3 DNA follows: TGTGCCAGCAGCTCCCTGGTCTCGGGTAATGAAAAACTGTTTTTT.

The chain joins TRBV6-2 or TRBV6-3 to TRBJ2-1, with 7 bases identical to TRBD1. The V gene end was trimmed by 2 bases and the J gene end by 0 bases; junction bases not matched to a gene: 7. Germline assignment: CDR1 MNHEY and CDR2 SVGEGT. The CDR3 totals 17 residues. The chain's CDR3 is CASSYPSDRSSYNEQFF. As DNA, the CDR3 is TGTGCCAGCAGTTACCCATCGGACAGGAGCTCCTACAATGAGCAGTTCTTC.

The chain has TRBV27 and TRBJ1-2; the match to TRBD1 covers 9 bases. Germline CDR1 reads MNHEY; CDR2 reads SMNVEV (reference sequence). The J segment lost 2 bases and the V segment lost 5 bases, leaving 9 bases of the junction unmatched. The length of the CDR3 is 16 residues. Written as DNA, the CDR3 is TGTGCCAGCAGTCCCCTGGGGACAGGGAGGAACTATGGCTACACCTTC. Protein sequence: CASSPLGTGRNYGYTF.

CDR3 in DNA: TGTGCCACCAGCAGAGAGCGGACAGGGATGGGAGCTGAAGCTTTCTTT. It specifies CATSRERTGMGAEAFF. The chain recombines TRBV15 with TRBJ1-1, with 8 nucleotides matching TRBD1. The J segment lost 6 bases and the V segment lost 0 bases, leaving 9 bases of the junction unmatched. The length of the CDR3 is 16 residues. The germline V gene encodes CDR1 LNHNV and CDR2 YYDKDF (reference sequence).

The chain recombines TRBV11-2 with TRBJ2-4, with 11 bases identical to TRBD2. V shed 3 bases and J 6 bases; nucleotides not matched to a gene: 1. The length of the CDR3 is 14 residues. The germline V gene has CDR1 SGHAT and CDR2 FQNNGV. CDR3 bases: TGTGCCAGCAGCTTCGGACTAGCGGGAAACATTCAGTACTTC. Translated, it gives CASSFGLAGNIQYF.

CDR3 in DNA: TGTGCCAGCACCCCTCCAGGCCGTTTCTCTGGCTACACCTTC. The encoded protein is CASTPPGRFSGYTF. The chain couples TRBV28 to TRBJ1-2; D ambiguous. Trimming pared 7 bases from V and 7 bases from J, leaving 19 bases between. Germline CDR1 is MDHEN and CDR2 is SYDVKM. The length of the CDR3 is 14 residues.

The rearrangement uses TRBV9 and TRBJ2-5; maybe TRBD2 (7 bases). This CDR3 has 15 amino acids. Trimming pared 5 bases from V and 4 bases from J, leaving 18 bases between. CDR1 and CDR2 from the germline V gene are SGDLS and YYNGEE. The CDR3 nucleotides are TGTGCCAGCAGTGGACCTCTAGGGGGGGGAGAGACCCAGTACTTC. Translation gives CASSGPLGGGETQYF.